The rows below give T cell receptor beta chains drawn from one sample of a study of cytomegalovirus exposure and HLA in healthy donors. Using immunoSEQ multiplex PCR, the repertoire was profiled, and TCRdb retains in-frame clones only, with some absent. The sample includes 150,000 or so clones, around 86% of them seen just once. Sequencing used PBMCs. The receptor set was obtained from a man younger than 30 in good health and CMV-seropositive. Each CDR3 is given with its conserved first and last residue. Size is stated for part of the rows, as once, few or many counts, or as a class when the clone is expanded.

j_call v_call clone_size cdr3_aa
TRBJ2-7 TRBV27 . CASSLYQGVDEQYF
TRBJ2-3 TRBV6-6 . CASKAVNTDTQYF
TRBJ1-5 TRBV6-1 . CASMEGPLNQPQHF
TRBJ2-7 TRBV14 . CASSPWTGLREYEQYF
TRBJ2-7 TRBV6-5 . CASSFDRDLTYEQYF
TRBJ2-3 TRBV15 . CATSRGTSGGARDTQYF
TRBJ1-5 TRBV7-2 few CAIGDSYSNQPQHF
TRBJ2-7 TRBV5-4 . CASSFDGTTYEQYF
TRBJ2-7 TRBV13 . CASSPRAGGGYEQYF
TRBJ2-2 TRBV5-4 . CASSLTGGAAGELFF
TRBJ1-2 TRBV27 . CASSLNRVGYGYTF
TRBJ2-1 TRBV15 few CATSRDPLRQGTYNEQFF
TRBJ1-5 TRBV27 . CASSRTGLRQPQHF
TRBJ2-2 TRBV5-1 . CASSFLSRDLTGELFF
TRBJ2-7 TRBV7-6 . CASSPEVLLLNEQYF
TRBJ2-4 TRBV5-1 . CASSGGLAENIQYF
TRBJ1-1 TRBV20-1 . CSPPLNTEAFF